These 7 T cell receptor beta chains came from one sample sequenced in a study of blood T cell repertoires in COVID-19. The assay was immunoSEQ multiplex PCR, and TCRdb's table has in-frame clones only and misses some. The sample lists fewer than 30,000 clones; 85% to 95% were seen once. The sample consisted of peripheral blood. Every receptor here comes from an older woman with COVID-19, enrolled during active disease.

The chain carries TRBV19 and TRBJ1-1, with D perhaps TRBD1 (5 bases). V shed 6 bases and J shed 3 bases, with 14 bases lying between them. The germline gives CDR1 LNHDA, CDR2 SQIVND (reference sequence). The CDR3 loop spans 14 amino acids. CDR3 loop: CASRDGAADTEAFF. The CDR3 bases are TGTGCCAGTAGGGATGGGGCCGCGGACACTGAAGCTTTCTTT.

V usage is TRBV19 and J usage is TRBJ1-2; D not certain. The CDR3 is made up of 13 amino acids. Looked up from germline, CDR1 is LNHDA and CDR2 is SQIVND (reference sequence). V shed 1 base and J shed 3 bases, with 6 bases lying between them. The CDR3 bases are TGTGCCAGTAGTATAGGCACGGACTATGGCTACACCTTC. This encodes CASSIGTDYGYTF.

The chain couples TRBV4-3 to TRBJ2-3, with 9 nucleotides matching TRBD2. CDR1 is LGHNA and CDR2 is YSLEER in the germline V gene. The CDR3 length is 19 residues. Trimming took 0 bases from V and 1 from J; bases not matched to a gene: 11. The CDR3 loop is CASSQDVGTSLRGTDTQYF. CDR3 coding DNA: TGCGCCAGCAGCCAAGACGTCGGGACTAGCTTAAGAGGCACAGATACGCAGTATTTT.

This rearrangement joins TRBV19 to TRBJ2-7, with 7 bases fitting TRBD2. Germline V gene lookup returns CDR1 LNHDA and CDR2 SQIVND (reference sequence). The CDR3 totals 17 residues. Trimming at V came to 3 bases and at J to 0 bases, leaving 11 bases not matched to a gene. In DNA, the CDR3 is TGTGCCAGTAGTATCCGATTTGGGAGCGGGGACTCCTACGAGCAGTACTTC. This translates into CASSIRFGSGDSYEQYF.

The chain couples TRBV19 to TRBJ2-4; 8 positions match TRBD1. This CDR3 region has 18 residues. V lost 5 bases and J lost 8; bases outside the gene matches: 20. CDR1 LNHDA and CDR2 SQIVND come from the germline V gene (reference sequence). In DNA, the CDR3 is TGTGCCAGTAGTGGAGGGACAGGTCCTTTTAGCCAGCGGGACATTCAGTACTTC. It translates to CASSGGTGPFSQRDIQYF.

The gene calls are TRBV3-1 (or the pseudogene TRBV3-2) and TRBJ1-5, with 8 bases lining up with TRBD1. Germline V gene data show CDR1 as LGHDT and CDR2 as YNNKEL (reference sequence). V shed 4 bases, J shed 3 bases, and the junction held 8 bases outside the gene matches. This CDR3 contains 16 residues. CDR3 bases: TGTGCCAGCAGCCCATCCGGGACAGGTTCCAATCAGCCCCAGCATTTT. The encoded protein is CASSPSGTGSNQPQHF.

V and J are TRBV10-3 and TRBJ2-3, with 10 positions matching TRBD2. V lost 6 bases and J lost 0; bases outside the gene matches: 9. Germline V CDR1 and CDR2: ENHRY, SYGVKD. The CDR3 has 17 residues. The CDR3 loop is CAISHPLAGTSTDTQYF. Here the CDR3 DNA reads TGTGCCATCAGCCATCCACTAGCGGGAACTAGCACAGATACGCAGTATTTT.